This T cell receptor (beta chain) was captured in a study of blood T cell repertoires in COVID-19. Whole-study context: Sample material is recorded as cDNA or gDNA derived from T cells, B-cell-depleted T cells, or PBMCs.

Per germline, CDR1 SQVTM and CDR2 ANQGSEA. Trimming removed 3 bases from V and 5 bases from J; junction bases left unmatched: 8. The CDR3 length is 15 residues. The Seattle site enrolled patients during active infection and followed them longitudinally. Authors' methods: Reference gene primer amplification in the assay estimated nucleated cell counts. Repertoires were generated with immunoSEQ multiplex PCR, while TCRdb's copy carries only in-frame clones and drops some. V and J calls and clone size are copied from that table; D and trimming were computed from the DNA. The table includes some 350,000 clones, roughly 90% detected once.

The sample was peripheral blood. The TCR was taken from a woman in her thirties with COVID-19, enrolled during active disease. The rearrangement joins TRBV29-1 to TRBJ2-3; TRBD1 agrees at 10 bases. DNA for the CDR3: TGCAGCGTTGATAGGGGACAGGGGAGAGGAGATACGCAGTATTTT. Protein: CSVDRGQGRGDTQYF.